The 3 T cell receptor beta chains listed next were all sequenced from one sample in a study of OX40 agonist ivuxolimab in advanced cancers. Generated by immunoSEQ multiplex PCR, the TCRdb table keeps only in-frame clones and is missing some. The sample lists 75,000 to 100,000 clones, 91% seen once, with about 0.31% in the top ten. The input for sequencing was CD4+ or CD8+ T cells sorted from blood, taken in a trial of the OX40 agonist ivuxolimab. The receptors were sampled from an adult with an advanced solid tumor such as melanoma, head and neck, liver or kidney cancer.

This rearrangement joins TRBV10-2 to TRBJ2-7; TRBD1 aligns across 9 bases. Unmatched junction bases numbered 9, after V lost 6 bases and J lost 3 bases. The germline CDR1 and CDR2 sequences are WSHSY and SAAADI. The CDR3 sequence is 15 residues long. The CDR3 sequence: CASRRATGGIYEQYF. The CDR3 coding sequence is TGCGCCAGCAGACGAGCGACAGGGGGAATCTACGAGCAGTACTTC.

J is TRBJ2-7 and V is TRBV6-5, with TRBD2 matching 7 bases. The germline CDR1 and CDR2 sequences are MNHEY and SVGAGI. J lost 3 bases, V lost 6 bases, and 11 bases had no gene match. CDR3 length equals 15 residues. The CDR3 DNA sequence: TGTGCCAGCAGCCCGAGTGGGGGAGGGAGCTACGAGCAGTACTTC. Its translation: CASSPSGGGSYEQYF.

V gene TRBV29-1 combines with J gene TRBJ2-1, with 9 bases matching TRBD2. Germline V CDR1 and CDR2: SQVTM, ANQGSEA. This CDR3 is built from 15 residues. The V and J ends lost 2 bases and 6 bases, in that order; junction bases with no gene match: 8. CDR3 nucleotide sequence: TGCAGCGTTGAACGGGCGGGAGGGCAATTCAATGAGCAGTTCTTC. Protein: CSVERAGGQFNEQFF.